This TCR beta chain was recorded in a study of shared clonotypes between healthy human individuals (dated by TCRdb to the early 2020s). For context, the study as a whole: The cohort included three men and two women between 18 and 49 years of age. For each donor, CD4 naive and CD4 memory were each run on three plates, CD8 naive on two plates, and CD8 memory on one plate. To estimate repertoire size and how much clonotype sharing occurs between individuals, the study deeply sequenced the blood TCR repertoires of 4 to 6 healthy adults. Libraries were prepared and TCR repertoires were sequenced by different laboratories using diverse techniques, in order to increase sequencing depth and limit assay-specific biases. Each donor's leukapheresis produced roughly between about 0.85 and 10 billion PBMCs. The research as a whole found: Estimated clonotype richness was generally larger for naive than for memory subsets. Even with the large sequencing depth, rarefaction of the sorted-subset datasets indicated that sequencing was incomplete. When several donors were compared, the shared fraction of clonotypes was 5% to 6.5% for naive CD4, around 4% for naive CD8, roughly 2.3% for memory CD4, and 0.35% to 0.4% for memory CD8. Sampling was limited to blood, and TCR repertoires in tissue likely differ from TCR repertoires in blood. Higher generation probabilities were observed for clonotypes shared by all four sorted-subset donors than for non-shared clonotypes. The small number of donors limited the genetic and exposure-history diversity represented. Pairwise subsampling led to the expectation that sequencing depth would affect the degree of clonotype sharing among donors.

CDR1 and CDR2 were assigned from the germline V gene (reference sequence) as PRHDT and FYEKMQ. From the cysteine through the phenylalanine, the CDR3 covers 14 amino acids. Only the CDR3 DNA stays, 42 bases, in frame from base 1. At the junction V is shortened by 0 bases and J by 0 bases, with 5 bases in between. In regard to this clone: What this receptor recognizes is not known. Base quality data are lacking; no much larger clone is found one base away. This sample also contains other DNA sequences that code for the same CDR3.

Using the deep immunoSEQ assay, TCR CDR3 regions were amplified from genomic DNA by multiplex PCR. For each cell subset, the extracted genomic DNA was distributed evenly across all wells of several immunoSEQ 96-well plates, and each plate served as one replicate. Each replicate PCR for sorted subsets received about 0.2 ug genomic DNA, equal to tens of thousands of T cell genomes. Purified libraries were quantified with a Qubit 3.0 fluorometer, sized on a Bioanalyzer 2100, and re-quantified with the KAPA Library Quantification kit. Every immunoSEQ 96-well plate was sequenced on a separate single-read 150-cycle Illumina NextSeq 550 flow cell. Processing in the source paper ran as follows. Because the immunoSEQ output held only junctional sequences and lacked quality scores, the filtering could not match the filtering applied to full-length reads. Sequences were annotated with PyIR, a Python wrapper for IgBLAST v1.9, using IMGT germline references to assign V/J genes and CDR3. Reads with weak V/J assignments (E-value above 1e-6), missing CDR3, stop codons, out-of-frame junctions, or ambiguous translated residues were removed. V3J clonotypes were defined by identical inferred V gene, J gene, and CDR3 amino acid sequence. Percentage overlap between repertoires was computed as shared unique clonotypes divided by the size of the smaller repertoire. RTK rarefaction, the Chao1 estimator, and Recon v2.1 estimates of unobserved clonotypes were used to assess repertoire richness. Generation probabilities were computed with OLGA for all TCRbeta clonotypes obtained by the gDNA method from a handful of donors. Not all clones reach the TCRdb copy of this immuneACCESS table, which keeps in-frame sequences only. Checked studies attribute under half of the gap to unresolved V genes and leave the rest unexplained. The DNA was the basis for D and trimming; V, J and clone size are from that table. The sample has about a million clones on record, less than 85% of them singletons. Of the sample, about 1.5% is held by the ten largest clones.

The donors were healthy, HIV-negative adults with no recently reported acute infections or vaccinations. Every donor was a Caucasian adult residing in Nashville, Tennessee, USA. CD4+ T cells were enriched through magnetic negative selection, after which naive cells were positively selected on CD45RA and the remaining negative fraction served as the memory subset. Blood was collected by leukapheresis, and PBMCs were isolated by Ficoll-Histopaque density gradient centrifugation and then cryopreserved in liquid nitrogen vapor phase. Analytical flow cytometry was used to check the purity and quantity of every magnetically sorted T cell population. Each sorted fraction had its genomic DNA isolated and then quantified by UV absorbance on a Nanodrop 2000c.

Rearrangement joined TRBV13 to TRBJ1-1; no D segment can be confidently identified. The clonotype was recovered from a man younger than 30 in good health. The sample taken for sequencing was memory CD4+ T cells sorted from blood. The sample's cell subset or site label, in plain terms: CD45RA-negative fraction. The nucleotide sequence is given as TGTGCCAGCAGCTTAGGACACGTGAACACTGAAGCTTTCTTT. Its translation is CASSLGHVNTEAFF.